This TCR beta chain was captured in a study of blood T cell repertoires in COVID-19. The wider study: In each case, the material was cDNA or gDNA derived from T cells, B-cell-depleted T cells, or PBMCs.

Original data processing: Nucleated cell number was recorded as an estimate derived from reference gene primer amplification. Method: immunoSEQ multiplex PCR; TCRdb's copy keeps in-frame clones and lacks some. The DNA gave D and trimming, while V, J and clone size come from that table. The profile shows under 85,000 clones, approximately 80% of them singletons. Germline V lookup: CDR1 SGHTS, CDR2 YDEGEE. The CDR3 loop spans 15 amino acids. Trimming stripped 0 bases from V and 8 bases from J, with 15 bases between. Followed longitudinally, the Seattle patients had been enrolled during active infection. This clone was observed once.

The genes are TRBV5-8 and TRBJ2-1; TRBD1 might be the D (6 bases). Specimen: peripheral blood. This TCR was sampled from a man in his thirties or forties with COVID-19, enrolled during active disease. CDR3 DNA sequence: TGTGCCAGCAGCTTGGTGAACAGGGCTAACTATGAGCAGTTCTTC. Protein sequence: CASSLVNRANYEQFF.